The T cell receptor beta chain under discussion was sequenced for a study of beta chain features in type 1 diabetes. Study results and limitations: Within each of all four CD4+ subsets, Type 1 diabetes patients had TCRB CDR3s that were moderately but significantly shorter. High-TCR-expressing cells could be over-represented by cDNA sequencing.

Every bit of the isolated RNA underwent reverse transcription, so sequencing read expressed TCRB transcripts. Sequencing used immunoSEQ multiplex PCR; TCRdb keeps in-frame clones, though not all of them. The sample contains some 220,000 clones, approximately 10% of which appear only once. The CDR3 is made up of 11 amino acids. V lost 3 bases to trimming and J lost 5 bases, with 6 bases between them. CDR1 and CDR2 (germline): DFQATT, SNEGSKA (reference sequence). Turning to this clone: The antigen remains unidentified. The sample holds other DNA sequences that translate to the same CDR3.

Sample: central memory CD4+ T cells from blood. This TCR was recovered from a man between 18 and 29 years old in good health. The V gene is TRBV20-1, the J gene TRBJ2-3; D ambiguous. The CDR3 loop is CSASEGDTQYF. CDR3 in DNA: TGCAGTGCTAGCGAAGGAGATACGCAGTATTTT.